The following is a T cell receptor beta chain sequence with its context. Its specificity is unknown. The sample belongs to a study of identical twins. cDNA carried unique molecular identifiers, and a universal primer site was added by template switching. TCRdb reprocessed the 5' RACE reads via MiXCR and lists one record per CDR3 protein. The repertoire has 210,000 or so distinct CDR3 sequences, more than 15% of them found once; the top ten carry 40%. This CDR3 has 12 amino acids. Germline CDR1 ENHRY, CDR2 SYGVKD. V was pared by 4 bases and J by 10 bases, with 11 bases between. Study observations and caveats: Carriage of fewer insertions was seen in abundant cord blood beta clonotypes, whereas memory repertoires showed none. In drawing conclusions, the study used cross-sectional statistical analysis and did not follow the same donors.

These same records also appear under a second study, on T cells expressing NK-cell markers. As that report states: For several experiments, T cell sorting was restricted to the alpha-beta TCR population by means of an anti-gamma-delta TCR antibody.

The chain joins TRBV10-3 to TRBJ2-1; D call uncertain. The sequence derives from a woman between 18 and 30 years old in good health. The sample comprised CD8+ T cells sorted from blood. Here the CDR3 DNA reads TGTGCCATCAGTGTTGGTGTCTCCGAGCAGTTCTTC. Residues: CAISVGVSEQFF.